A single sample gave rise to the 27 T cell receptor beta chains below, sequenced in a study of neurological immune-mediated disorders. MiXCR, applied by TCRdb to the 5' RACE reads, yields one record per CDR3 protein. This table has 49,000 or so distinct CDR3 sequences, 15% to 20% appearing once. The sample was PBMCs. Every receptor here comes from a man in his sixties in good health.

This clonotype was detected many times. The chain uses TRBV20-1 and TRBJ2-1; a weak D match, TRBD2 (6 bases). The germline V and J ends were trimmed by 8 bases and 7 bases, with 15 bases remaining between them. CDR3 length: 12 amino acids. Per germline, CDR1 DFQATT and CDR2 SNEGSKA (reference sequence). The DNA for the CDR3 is TGCAGTACACGGGCGGGGTGGAATGAGCAGTTCTTC. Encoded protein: CSTRAGWNEQFF.

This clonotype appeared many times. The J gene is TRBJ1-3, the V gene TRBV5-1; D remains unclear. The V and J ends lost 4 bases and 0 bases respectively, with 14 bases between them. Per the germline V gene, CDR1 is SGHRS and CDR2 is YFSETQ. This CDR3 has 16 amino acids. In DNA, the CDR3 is TGCGCCAGCAGCACCGGGTCCCTGAGCTCTGGAAACACCATATATTTT. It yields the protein CASSTGSLSSGNTIYF. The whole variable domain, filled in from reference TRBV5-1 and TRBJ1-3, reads KAGVTQTPRYLIKTRGQQVTLSCSPISGHRSVSWYQQTPGQGLQFLFEYFSETQRNKGNFPGRFSGRQFSNSRSEMNVSTLELGDSALYLCASSTGSLSSGNTIYFGEGSWLTVV.

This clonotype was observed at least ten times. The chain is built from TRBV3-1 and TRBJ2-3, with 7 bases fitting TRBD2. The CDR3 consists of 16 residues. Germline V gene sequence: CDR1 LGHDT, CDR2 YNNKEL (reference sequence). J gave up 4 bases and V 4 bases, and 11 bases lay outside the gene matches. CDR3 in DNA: TGTGCCAGCAGCCCACCCTCAGAGCGGGGCGCAGATACGCAGTATTTT. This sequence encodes CASSPPSERGADTQYF.

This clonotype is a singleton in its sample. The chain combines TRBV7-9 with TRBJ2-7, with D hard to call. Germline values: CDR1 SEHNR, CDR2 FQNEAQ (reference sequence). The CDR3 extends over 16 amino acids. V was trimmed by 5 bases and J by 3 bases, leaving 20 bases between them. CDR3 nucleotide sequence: TGTGCCAGCAGCCCGGACCCACTATTACCCGACTACGAGCAGTACTTC. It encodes CASSPDPLLPDYEQYF.

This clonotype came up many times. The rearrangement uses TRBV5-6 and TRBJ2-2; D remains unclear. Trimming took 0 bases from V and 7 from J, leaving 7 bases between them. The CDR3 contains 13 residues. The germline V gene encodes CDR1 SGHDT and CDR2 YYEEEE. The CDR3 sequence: CASSLVVGGELFF. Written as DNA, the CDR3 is TGTGCCAGCAGCTTGGTAGTCGGCGGGGAGCTGTTTTTT.

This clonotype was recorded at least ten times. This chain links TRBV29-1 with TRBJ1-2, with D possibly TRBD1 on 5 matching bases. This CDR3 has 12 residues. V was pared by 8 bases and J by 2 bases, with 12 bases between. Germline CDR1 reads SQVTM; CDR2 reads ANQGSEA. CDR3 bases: TGCAGCACTGAGACAGAGAACTATGGCTACACCTTC. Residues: CSTETENYGYTF.

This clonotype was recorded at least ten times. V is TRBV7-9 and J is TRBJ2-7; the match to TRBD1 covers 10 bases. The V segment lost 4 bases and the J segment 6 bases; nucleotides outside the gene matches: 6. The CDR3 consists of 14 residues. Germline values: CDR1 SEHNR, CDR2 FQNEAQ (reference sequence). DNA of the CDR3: TGTGCCAGCAGCTGGGGACAGGGGAACCTCGAGCAGTACTTC. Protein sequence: CASSWGQGNLEQYF.

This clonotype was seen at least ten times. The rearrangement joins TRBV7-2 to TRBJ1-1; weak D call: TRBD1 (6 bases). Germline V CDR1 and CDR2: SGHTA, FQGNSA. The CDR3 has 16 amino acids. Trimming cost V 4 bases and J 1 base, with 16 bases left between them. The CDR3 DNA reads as TGTGCCAGCAGCTCAAGAACAGGGCGGGGGAACACTGAAGCTTTCTTT. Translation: CASSSRTGRGNTEAFF.

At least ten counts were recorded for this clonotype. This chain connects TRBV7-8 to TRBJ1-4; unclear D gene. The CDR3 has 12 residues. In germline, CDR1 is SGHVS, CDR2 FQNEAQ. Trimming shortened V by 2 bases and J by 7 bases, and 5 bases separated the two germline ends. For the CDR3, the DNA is TGTGCCAGCAGCTTAACAAGTGAAAAACTGTTTTTT. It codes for CASSLTSEKLFF.

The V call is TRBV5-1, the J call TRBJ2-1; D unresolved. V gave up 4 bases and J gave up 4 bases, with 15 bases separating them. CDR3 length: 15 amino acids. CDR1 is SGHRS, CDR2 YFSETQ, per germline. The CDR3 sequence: CASSPQPTSYNEQFF. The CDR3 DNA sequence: TGCGCCAGCAGCCCTCAGCCCACATCTTACAATGAGCAGTTCTTC.

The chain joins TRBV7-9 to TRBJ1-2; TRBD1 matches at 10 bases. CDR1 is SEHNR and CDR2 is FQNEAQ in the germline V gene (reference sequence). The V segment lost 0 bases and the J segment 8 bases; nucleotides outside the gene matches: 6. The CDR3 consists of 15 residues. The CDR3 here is CASSLAGTGAGGYTF. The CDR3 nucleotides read TGTGCCAGCAGCTTAGCCGGGACAGGGGCCGGAGGCTACACCTTC.

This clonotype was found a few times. In nucleotides, the CDR3 is TGTGCCAGCGGGGACCGAGGGGCAGGGGGTTCCCAAGAGACCCAGTACTTC. Translating it yields CASGDRGAGGSQETQYF. The chain links TRBV6-1 to TRBJ2-5; TRBD1 agrees at 7 bases. V trimming: 8 bases; J trimming: 1 base; junction bases outside the gene matches: 16. This CDR3 contains 17 residues. Germline V gives CDR1 MNHNS, CDR2 SASEGT.

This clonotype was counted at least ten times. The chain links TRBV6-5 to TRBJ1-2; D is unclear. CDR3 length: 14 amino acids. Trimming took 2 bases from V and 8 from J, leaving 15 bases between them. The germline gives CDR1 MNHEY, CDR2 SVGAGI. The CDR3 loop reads CASSYEAYPGGYTF. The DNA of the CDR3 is TGTGCCAGCAGTTACGAGGCCTACCCTGGAGGCTACACCTTC.

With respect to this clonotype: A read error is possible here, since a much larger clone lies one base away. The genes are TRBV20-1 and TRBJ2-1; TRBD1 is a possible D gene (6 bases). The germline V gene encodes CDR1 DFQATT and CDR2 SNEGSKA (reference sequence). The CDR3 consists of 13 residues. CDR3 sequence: CRARVNRDHEQFF. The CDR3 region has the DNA TGCAGAGCTAGAGTAAACAGGGACCATGAGCAGTTCTTC.

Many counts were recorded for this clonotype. CDR3 coding DNA: TGCGCCAGCAGCGGCGCGGTGGCCACTGAAGCTTTCTTT. Amino acid sequence: CASSGAVATEAFF. This chain uses TRBV5-1 with TRBJ1-1; unclear D gene. Between the trimmed V and J ends, which lost 4 bases and 4 bases, there was a span of 11 bases. Germline CDR1 is SGHRS and CDR2 is YFSETQ. The CDR3 has 13 amino acids.

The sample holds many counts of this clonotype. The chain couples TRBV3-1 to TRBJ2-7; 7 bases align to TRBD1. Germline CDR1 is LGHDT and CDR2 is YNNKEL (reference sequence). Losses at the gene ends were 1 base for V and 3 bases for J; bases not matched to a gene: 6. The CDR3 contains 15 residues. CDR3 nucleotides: TGTGCCAGCAGCCAAGGTCCGGGACAGTACTACGAGCAGTACTTC. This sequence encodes CASSQGPGQYYEQYF.

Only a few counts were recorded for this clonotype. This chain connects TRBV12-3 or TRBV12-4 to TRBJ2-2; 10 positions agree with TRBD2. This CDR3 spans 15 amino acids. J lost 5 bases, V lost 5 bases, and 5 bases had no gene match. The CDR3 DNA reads TGTGCCAGCAGTCCCGCGGGACTAGCGACCGGGGAGCTGTTTTTT. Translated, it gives CASSPAGLATGELFF.

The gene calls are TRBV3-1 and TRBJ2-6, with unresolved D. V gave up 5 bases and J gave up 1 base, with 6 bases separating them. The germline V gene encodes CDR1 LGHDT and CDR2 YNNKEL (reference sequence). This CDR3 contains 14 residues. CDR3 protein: CASSARSGANVLTF. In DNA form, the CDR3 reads TGTGCCAGCAGCGCCCGTTCTGGGGCCAACGTCCTGACTTTC.

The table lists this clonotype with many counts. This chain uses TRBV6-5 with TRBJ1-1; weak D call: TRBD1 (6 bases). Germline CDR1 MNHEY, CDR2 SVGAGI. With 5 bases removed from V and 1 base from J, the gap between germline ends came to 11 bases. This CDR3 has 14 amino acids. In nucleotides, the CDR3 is TGTGCCAGCAGTGGACAGACCAAGAACACTGAAGCTTTCTTT. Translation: CASSGQTKNTEAFF.

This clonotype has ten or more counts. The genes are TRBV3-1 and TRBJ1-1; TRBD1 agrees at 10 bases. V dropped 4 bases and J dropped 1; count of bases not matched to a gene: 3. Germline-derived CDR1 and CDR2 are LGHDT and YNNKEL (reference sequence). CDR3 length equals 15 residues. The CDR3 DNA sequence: TGTGCCAGCAGCCTATGGGACAGGGGGAACACTGAAGCTTTCTTT. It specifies CASSLWDRGNTEAFF.

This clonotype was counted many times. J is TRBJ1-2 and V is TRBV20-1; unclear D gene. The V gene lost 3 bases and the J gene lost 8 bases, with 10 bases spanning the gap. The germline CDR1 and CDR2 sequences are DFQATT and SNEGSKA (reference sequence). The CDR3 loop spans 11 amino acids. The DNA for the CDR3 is TGCAGTGCTAGCCCGGCCTCCGGCTACACCTTC. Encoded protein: CSASPASGYTF.

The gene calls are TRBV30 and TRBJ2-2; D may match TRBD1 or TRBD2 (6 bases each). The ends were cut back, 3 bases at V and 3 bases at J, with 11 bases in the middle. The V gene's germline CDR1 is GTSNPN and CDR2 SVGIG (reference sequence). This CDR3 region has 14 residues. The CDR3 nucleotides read TGTGCCTGGAGGAGGGGGGAGTACACCGGGGAGCTGTTTTTT. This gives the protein CAWRRGEYTGELFF.

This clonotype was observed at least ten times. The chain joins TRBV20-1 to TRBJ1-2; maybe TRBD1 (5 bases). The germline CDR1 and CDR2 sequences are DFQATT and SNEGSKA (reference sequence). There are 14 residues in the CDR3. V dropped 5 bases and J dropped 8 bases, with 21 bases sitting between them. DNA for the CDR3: TGCAGTGCTCCCGGGCGGGGGAGTGACTGGGGCTACACCTTC. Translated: CSAPGRGSDWGYTF.

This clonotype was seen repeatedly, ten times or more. CDR3 loop: CATSNPTGDEIYRSNQPQHF. CDR3 nucleotides: TGTGCCACCAGCAATCCGACAGGGGATGAGATATATAGAAGCAATCAGCCCCAGCATTTT. The chain has TRBV15 and TRBJ1-5, with 8 bases identical to TRBD1. Trimming took 4 bases from V and 1 from J; bases not matched to a gene: 18. Per germline, CDR1 LNHNV and CDR2 YYDKDF (reference sequence). This CDR3 region has 20 residues.

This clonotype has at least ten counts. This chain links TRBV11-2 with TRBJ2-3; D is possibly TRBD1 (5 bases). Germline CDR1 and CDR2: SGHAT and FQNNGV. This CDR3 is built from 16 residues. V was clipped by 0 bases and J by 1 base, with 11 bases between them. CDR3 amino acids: CASSLDLGAGTDTQYF. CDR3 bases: TGTGCCAGCAGCTTAGATTTAGGGGCGGGCACAGATACGCAGTATTTT.

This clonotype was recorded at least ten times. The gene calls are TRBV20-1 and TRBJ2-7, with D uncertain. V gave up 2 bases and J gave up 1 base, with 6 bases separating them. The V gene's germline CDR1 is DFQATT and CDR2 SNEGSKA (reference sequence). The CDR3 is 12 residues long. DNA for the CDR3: TGCAGTGCTAGATTTATTTCCTACGAGCAGTACTTC. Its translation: CSARFISYEQYF.

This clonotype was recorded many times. As DNA, the CDR3 is TGTGCCAGCAGCGCCTCAGCGAACACCGGGGAGCTGTTTTTT. Protein product: CASSASANTGELFF. The J gene is TRBJ2-2, the V gene TRBV9, with D hard to call. Germline V gene data show CDR1 as SGDLS and CDR2 as YYNGEE. V was clipped by 3 bases and J by 0 bases, with 6 bases between them. There are 14 residues in the CDR3.